This TCR beta chain stems from a study of T cells in Graves' hyperthyroidism and ophthalmopathy. The CDR3 runs 14 residues. Researchers took RNA transcripts and amplified the TCR beta CDR3 regions from them. First-round RT-PCR targeting the TCR CDR3 was performed with the HTBI primer set. TCRdb called the multiplex PCR reads again in MiXCR, with one record for every CDR3 protein. The sample has about 700,000 distinct CDR3 sequences; 45% are singletons. This receptor was obtained from an adult man with Graves' disease, either hyperthyroidism or ophthalmopathy (not recorded which). Sequencing used peripheral blood or thyroid tissue (not recorded which). V is TRBV12-3 or TRBV12-4 and J is TRBJ2-5; 9 nucleotides align to TRBD1. CDR3 amino acids: CASGLTGGFETQYF. The CDR3 DNA sequence: TGTGCTAGTGGCTTAACAGGGGGCTTTGAGACCCAGTACTTC.